One sample yielded the 24 T cell receptor beta chains listed below, sequenced in a study of T cell clonality in common variable immunodeficiency. Measured with immunoSEQ multiplex PCR; TCRdb has only the in-frame clones, and not every one. Sampling found about 37,000 clones, none seen once. The material sequenced was peripheral blood mononuclear cells. Receptors were obtained from a person aged 18 to 75 in good health.

This clone was picked up many times. The missing CDR3 end, 3 residues past where the read stops, is filled in from the germline J gene. The J gene is TRBJ2-3, the V gene TRBV20-1, with TRBD2 matching over 16 bases. Losses at the gene ends were 1 base for V and 4 bases for J; bases not matched to a gene: 2. There are 16 residues in the CDR3. Germline V gene data show CDR1 as DFQATT and CDR2 as SNEGSKA (reference sequence). The sequenced part of the CDR3 DNA is TGCAGTGCTAGAGCCGGGACTAGCGGGAGGGCAGATACG. The encoded protein is CSARAGTSGRADT. The full CDR3 protein reads CSARAGTSGRADTQYF.

This clone was seen many times. The CDR3 protein is CAIATGDYEQYF. Partial CDR3 DNA: TGTGCCATCGCTACAGGGGACTACGAG. This chain links TRBV10-3 with TRBJ2-7; 7 nucleotides align to TRBD1. The read halts 3 residues ahead of the CDR3 end, with the missing end drawn from the germline J gene. Trimming at V came to 8 bases and at J to 3 bases, leaving 4 bases not matched to a gene. CDR1 and CDR2 (germline): ENHRY, SYGVKD. This CDR3 comprises 12 residues.

This clone was seen ten or more times. The DNA read from the CDR3 is TGCGCCAGCAGCGGGGGTCGGGCTAGCGGGTTTTCCTACAATGAG. As protein: CASSGGRASGFSYNE. The complete CDR3 reads CASSGGRASGFSYNEQFF. The chain has TRBV5-1 and TRBJ2-1, with TRBD2 matching over 8 bases. The CDR3 end falls 3 residues outside the read, so it is completed with the germline J gene. The CDR3 loop spans 18 amino acids. Germline V gene data show CDR1 as SGHRS and CDR2 as YFSETQ. Trimming removed 4 bases from V and 1 base from J; junction bases left unmatched: 13.

This clone was seen many times. The CDR3 goes on 3 residues after the read ends, and that part is filled in from the germline J gene. The chain is built from TRBV5-4 and TRBJ1-5; a weak D match, TRBD1 (6 bases). This CDR3 is 14 amino acids long. CDR1 SGHNT and CDR2 YYREEE come from the germline V gene (reference sequence). V lost 2 bases and J 6 bases, leaving 12 bases between the germline ends. The DNA read from the CDR3 is TGTGCCAGCAGCTTTGGGGGGGCCTTTCAGCCC. Its protein is CASSFGGAFQP. The whole CDR3 reads CASSFGGAFQPQHF. Variable domain in full (rest from reference TRBV5-4 and TRBJ1-5): ETGVTQSPTHLIKTRGQQVTLRCSSQSGHNTVSWYQQALGQGPQFIFQYYREEENGRGNFPPRFSGLQFPNYSSELNVNALELDDSALYLCASSFGGAFQPQHFGDGTRLSIL.

There are many counts of this clone. The read finishes 3 residues shy of the CDR3 end, and the germline J gene is used to complete it. This chain uses TRBV19 with TRBJ2-7, with TRBD1 matching 9 bases. The V and J ends lost 6 bases and 2 bases, in that order; junction bases with no gene match: 8. The CDR3 contains 15 residues. Per germline, CDR1 LNHDA and CDR2 SQIVND (reference sequence). Here the CDR3 reads CASSEAGQGPYEQYF. Incomplete CDR3 DNA: TGTGCCAGTAGCGAAGCGGGACAGGGTCCCTACGAG.

This clone was counted at least ten times. CDR3 sequence reads: CATSDLRWGRGNNEQFF. Partial CDR3 DNA: TGTGCCACCAGTGATTTGCGGTGGGGCAGGGGGAACAATGAG. The rearrangement links TRBV24-1 to TRBJ2-1, with 7 bases matching TRBD1. Read sequence stops 3 residues before the CDR3 end, and the germline J gene provides the missing end. CDR1 and CDR2 from the germline V gene are KGHDR and SFDVKD. The CDR3 covers 17 residues. The ends lost 0 bases at V and 5 bases at J; junction bases unmatched: 9.

This clone occurred many times. The read falls 3 residues short of the CDR3 end, and the missing part is taken from the germline J gene. The rearrangement joins TRBV18 to TRBJ1-2, with D maybe TRBD1 (6 bases). The CDR3 consists of 14 residues. CDR1 and CDR2 (germline): KGHSH, LQKENI. V lost 2 bases, J lost 5 bases, and 12 bases lay in between. The sequenced CDR3 bases are TGTGCCAGCTCACCAAACAGGGAGGGATATGGC. It translates to CASSPNREGYG. The entire CDR3 protein reads CASSPNREGYGYTF.

This clone has a count of ten or more. The CDR3 goes on 3 residues after the read ends, and that part is filled in from the germline J gene. The rearrangement links TRBV6-1 to TRBJ2-1; D is possibly TRBD2 (6 bases). The V gene's germline CDR1 is MNHNS and CDR2 SASEGT. CDR3 length equals 14 residues. Trimming removed 2 bases at V and 7 bases at J, with 12 bases between. CDR3 DNA (partial): TGTGCCAGCAGTGAAAGGTCGGCGGGGAATGAG. Its translation is CASSERSAGNE. The full CDR3 protein reads CASSERSAGNEQFF.

This clone was recorded many times. Coverage ceases 3 residues before the CDR3 finishes, and the germline J gene fills in the end. The V gene is TRBV10-1, the J gene TRBJ2-7; 8 bases map to TRBD2. CDR3 length equals 14 residues. With 3 bases clipped from V and 1 base from J, the junction kept 2 bases outside the gene matches. Germline CDR1 is WNHNN and CDR2 is SYGVQD (reference sequence). CDR3 in amino acids: CASSEVAGSYEQYF. CDR3 DNA, as far as it was read: TGCGCCAGCAGTGAAGTAGCGGGATCCTACGAG.

This clone was detected ten times or more. The CDR3 end is not reached by the read, which stops 3 residues before it; the germline J gene fills it in. The chain has TRBV9 and TRBJ1-4; TRBD1 might be the D (6 bases). The germline gives CDR1 SGDLS, CDR2 YYNGEE. Deletions cut 4 bases from V and 4 bases from J, with 20 bases between. The CDR3 length is 17 residues. The sequenced CDR3 bases are TGTGCCAGCAGCCCCAGCCTTGACAGGCTTTATAATGAAAAA. This sequence encodes CASSPSLDRLYNEK. The whole CDR3 is CASSPSLDRLYNEKLFF.

This clone occurred many times. The read halts 3 residues ahead of the CDR3 end, with the missing end drawn from the germline J gene. The gene calls are TRBV20-1 and TRBJ2-3; 11 bases are shared with TRBD2. V was pared by 4 bases and J by 7 bases, with 10 bases of the junction left unmatched. The length of the CDR3 is 15 residues. Germline V gives CDR1 DFQATT, CDR2 SNEGSKA (reference sequence). The covered CDR3 bases are TGCAGTGCTACTGAACTAGCGGGAGTGGTTTATACG. Encoded protein: CSATELAGVVYT. The complete CDR3 protein is CSATELAGVVYTQYF.

This clone was recorded many times. The read finishes 3 residues shy of the CDR3 end, and the germline J gene is used to complete it. The chain has TRBV7-9 and TRBJ2-1; no reliable D call. The V end was cut by 1 base, the J end by 3 bases, with 10 bases between. This CDR3 comprises 15 residues. Germline V gene sequence: CDR1 SEHNR, CDR2 FQNEAQ (reference sequence). The CDR3: CASSLGSTGYNEQFF. The covered CDR3 bases are TGTGCCAGCAGCTTAGGAAGTACCGGCTACAATGAG.

In this sample, this clone turned up many times. The read falls 3 residues short of the CDR3 end, and the missing part is taken from the germline J gene. This chain links TRBV5-1 with TRBJ2-2; D is ambiguous. Germline CDR1 is SGHRS and CDR2 is YFSETQ. Trimming pared 4 bases from V and 1 base from J, leaving 11 bases between. The CDR3 loop spans 15 amino acids. The CDR3 protein is CASSDDNLNTGELFF. The CDR3 DNA, read in part, is TGCGCCAGCAGCGACGACAACCTGAACACCGGGGAG.

This clone was seen more than once but under ten times. The CDR3 extends 3 residues past the end of the read, so its final part is completed from the germline J gene. V is TRBV18 and J is TRBJ2-1; TRBD1 might be the D (5 bases). Trimming took 2 bases from V and 2 from J, leaving 7 bases between them. The CDR3 loop spans 14 amino acids. The germline gives CDR1 KGHSH, CDR2 LQKENI. CDR3 DNA, as far as it was read: TGTGCCAGCTCACCAAAAGGGGCCTACAATGAG. Amino acid sequence: CASSPKGAYNE. The CDR3 as a whole reads CASSPKGAYNEQFF.

This clone has at least ten counts. The read finishes 3 residues shy of the CDR3 end, and the germline J gene is used to complete it. The chain uses TRBV12-3 or TRBV12-4 and TRBJ1-3; the D is unclear. Trimming left V 0 bases short and J 0 bases short, with 15 bases between. The CDR3 spans 18 residues. The chain's CDR3 is CASSLALTSVNSGNTIYF. The covered CDR3 bases are TGTGCCAGCAGTTTAGCGCTAACGTCGGTTAACTCTGGAAACACC.

This clone was picked up many times. This CDR3 reads CASSLRLAGGNTGELFF. The CDR3 bases that were read are TGTGCCAGTAGTCTCCGACTAGCGGGAGGAAACACCGGGGAG. V gene TRBV19 combines with J gene TRBJ2-2; 13 nucleotides agree with TRBD2. The CDR3 end is not reached by the read, which stops 3 residues before it; the germline J gene fills it in. V shed 5 bases and J 2 bases; nucleotides not matched to a gene: 5. Germline loops: CDR1 LNHDA, CDR2 SQIVND (reference sequence). The CDR3 sequence is 17 residues long.

This clone has at least ten counts. The DNA ends 3 residues before the CDR3 does, and the rest of the CDR3 is filled in from the germline J gene. The chain uses TRBV30 and TRBJ2-1, with 10 bases aligning to TRBD1. The germline gives CDR1 GTSNPN, CDR2 SVGIG (reference sequence). The V segment lost 0 bases and the J segment 8 bases; nucleotides outside the gene matches: 10. The length of the CDR3 is 16 residues. The CDR3 protein is CAWSVPIGTGVHEQFF. The sequenced CDR3 bases are TGTGCCTGGAGTGTACCAATCGGGACAGGGGTCCATGAG.

This clone was seen at least ten times. The read falls 3 residues short of the CDR3 end, and the missing part is taken from the germline J gene. V gene TRBV2 combines with J gene TRBJ1-6; 7 nucleotides agree with TRBD1. J was trimmed by 9 bases and V by 6 bases; bases with no gene match: 11. In germline, CDR1 is SNHLY, CDR2 FYNNEI. The CDR3 totals 15 residues. CDR3 amino acids: CASRRQGFPFSPLHF. The sequenced part of the CDR3 DNA is TGTGCCAGCAGGAGACAGGGATTCCCCTTTTCACCC.

This clone was seen at least ten times. The read finishes 3 residues shy of the CDR3 end, and the germline J gene is used to complete it. V is TRBV20-1 and J is TRBJ1-4, with 10 bases that match TRBD1. The V gene end was trimmed by 0 bases and the J gene end by 8 bases; junction bases not matched to a gene: 6. Germline CDR1 reads DFQATT; CDR2 reads SNEGSKA (reference sequence). The CDR3 is made up of 15 amino acids. The CDR3 spells CSARDWTGGGEKLFF. CDR3 DNA (partial): TGCAGTGCTAGAGATTGGACAGGGGGTGGGGAAAAA.

This clone was observed many times. The CDR3 end is not reached by the read, which stops 3 residues before it; the germline J gene fills it in. The chain joins TRBV15 to TRBJ2-4; D unclear. This CDR3 contains 16 residues. Germline V gives CDR1 LNHNV, CDR2 YYDKDF (reference sequence). V gave up 1 base and J gave up 0 bases, with 10 bases separating them. The sequenced CDR3 bases are TGTGCCACCAGCAGAGTGTCGTCCCTAGCCAAAAACATT. Encoded protein: CATSRVSSLAKNI. The complete CDR3 protein is CATSRVSSLAKNIQYF.

With regard to this clone: The read terminates 3 residues ahead of where the CDR3 ends, so the germline J gene completes it. V gene TRBV13 combines with J gene TRBJ1-4; possibly TRBD1 for D (5 bases). Germline-derived CDR1 and CDR2 are PRHDT and FYEKMQ (reference sequence). This CDR3 comprises 14 residues. Trimming pared 1 base from V and 8 bases from J, leaving 11 bases between. Here the CDR3 reads CASSLVGAEEKLFF. The covered CDR3 bases are TGTGCCAGCAGCTTAGTAGGGGCTGAAGAAAAA. The full variable domain, in which reference TRBV13 and TRBJ1-4 provide the parts outside the CDR3, is AAGVIQSPRHLIKEKRETATLKCYPIPRHDTVYWYQQGPGQDPQFLISFYEKMQSDKGSIPDRFSAQQFSDYHSELNMSSLELGDSALYFCASSLVGAEEKLFFGSGTQLSVL.

This clone was seen at least ten times. Coverage ceases 3 residues before the CDR3 finishes, and the germline J gene fills in the end. The gene calls are TRBV7-2 and TRBJ1-2, with TRBD1 matching over 9 bases. This CDR3 contains 16 residues. CDR1 and CDR2 (germline): SGHTA, FQGNSA. The CDR3 DNA, read in part, is TGTGCCAGCAGCTTAGCAACTCCAGGACAGGGGAACGGC. Translated, it gives CASSLATPGQGNG. The CDR3, in full, reads CASSLATPGQGNGYTF.

This clone has at least ten counts. The CDR3 goes on 3 residues after the read ends, and that part is filled in from the germline J gene. V gene TRBV20-1 combines with J gene TRBJ2-6; 11 bases agree with TRBD1. Germline lookup yields CDR1 DFQATT and CDR2 SNEGSKA (reference sequence). Trimming took 6 bases from V and 2 from J; bases not matched to a gene: 3. This CDR3 is 15 amino acids long. The covered CDR3 bases are TGCAGTGCGAGGACAGGGGGCACTGGGGCCAACGTC. This encodes CSARTGGTGANV. The CDR3 as a whole reads CSARTGGTGANVLTF.

This clone came up many times. The CDR3 end is not reached by the read, which stops 3 residues before it; the germline J gene fills it in. This sequence joins TRBV11-2 and TRBJ2-7; 7 bases match TRBD1. The V gene end was trimmed by 2 bases and the J gene end by 4 bases; junction bases not matched to a gene: 8. Germline V gene lookup returns CDR1 SGHAT and CDR2 FQNNGV. The CDR3 totals 15 residues. The chain's CDR3 is CASSLSKGGYYEQYF. CDR3 bases read: TGTGCCAGCAGCTTAAGTAAAGGGGGCTATTACGAG.